Presented here are 13 T cell receptor beta chains from one specimen sequenced in a study of cytomegalovirus exposure and HLA in healthy donors. PCR employed 60 Vbeta and 13 Jbeta primers. The protocol was immunoSEQ multiplex PCR, while the TCRdb copy is restricted to in-frame clones and leaves out a portion. The sample records about 110,000 clones, around 80% being singletons. Input material: PBMCs. These receptors were taken from a man aged 25-45 years in good health and CMV-seropositive.

This clone was counted a few times. The chain is built from TRBV7-2 and TRBJ2-5; TRBD2 aligns across 12 bases. The CDR3 has 15 amino acids. V dropped 6 bases and J dropped 5; count of bases not matched to a gene: 7. Germline CDR1 is SGHTA and CDR2 is FQGNSA. This CDR3 is CASRETSGGLETQYF. The CDR3 bases are TGTGCCAGCAGAGAGACTAGCGGGGGATTGGAGACCCAGTACTTC.

The CDR3 DNA follows: TGTGCCAGCAGCCCTTACGACCTAGCGGACTACGAGCAGTACTTC. Translation: CASSPYDLADYEQYF. V usage is TRBV7-8 and J usage is TRBJ2-7; 7 bases map to TRBD2. The CDR3 contains 15 residues. V lost 5 bases and J lost 3; bases outside the gene matches: 10. Per the germline V gene, CDR1 is SGHVS and CDR2 is FQNEAQ.

CDR3 amino acids: CASSRRAGGTDTQYF. The CDR3 coding sequence is TGTGCCAGTAGTCGCCGAGCGGGGGGTACAGATACGCAGTATTTT. The chain combines TRBV19 with TRBJ2-3; 9 positions match TRBD2. The CDR3 consists of 15 residues. CDR1 is LNHDA and CDR2 is SQIVND in the germline V gene (reference sequence). Losses at the gene ends were 5 bases for V and 3 bases for J; bases not matched to a gene: 6.

The genes are TRBV28 and TRBJ2-7; 7 positions match TRBD1. Trimming removed 6 bases from V and 5 bases from J; junction bases left unmatched: 7. Germline lookup yields CDR1 MDHEN and CDR2 SYDVKM. The CDR3 spans 13 residues. CDR3 loop: CASRRTGLNEQYF. The CDR3 region has the DNA TGTGCCAGCAGAAGGACAGGTCTTAACGAGCAGTACTTC.

The chain carries TRBV4-2 and TRBJ1-4; 8 bases align to TRBD1. J lost 7 bases, V lost 1 base, and 8 bases had no gene match. This CDR3 comprises 16 residues. Per the germline V gene, CDR1 is LGHNA and CDR2 is YNFKEQ. CDR3 coding DNA: TGTGCCAGCAGCCAAGTTGGGGCAGGGGGCGTTGAAAAACTGTTTTTT. It encodes CASSQVGAGGVEKLFF.

The genes are TRBV13 and TRBJ1-3; 7 nucleotides line up with TRBD1. CDR1 and CDR2 (germline): PRHDT, FYEKMQ (reference sequence). This CDR3 is built from 13 residues. V dropped 4 bases and J dropped 8; count of bases not matched to a gene: 5. In DNA form, the CDR3 reads TGTGCCAGCAGCTATACAGGGGCGGACACCATATATTTT. This codes for CASSYTGADTIYF.

This clone was counted once. This chain connects TRBV5-8 to TRBJ2-1, with 13 nucleotides matching TRBD2. The trim removed 1 base at V and 9 bases at J, leaving 4 bases unmatched. This CDR3 has 15 residues. Germline V CDR1 and CDR2: SGHTS, YDEGEE. This CDR3 reads CASSLPGLAGVEQFF. The CDR3 DNA is TGTGCCAGCAGCTTGCCCGGACTAGCGGGGGTTGAGCAGTTCTTC.

This sequence joins TRBV11-2 and TRBJ2-5; 9 positions agree with TRBD1. There are 16 residues in the CDR3. CDR1 and CDR2 (germline): SGHAT, FQNNGV. V was pared by 4 bases and J by 4 bases, with 10 bases of the junction left unmatched. The CDR3 nucleotides are TGTGCCAGCAGCTATCTAGGCCGGGACAGGGTAGAGACCCAGTACTTC. The encoded protein is CASSYLGRDRVETQYF.

This chain joins TRBV5-1 and TRBJ2-1; TRBD1 agrees at 8 bases. V lost 4 bases and J lost 10; bases outside the gene matches: 7. This CDR3 has 13 amino acids. Germline CDR1 reads SGHRS; CDR2 reads YFSETQ. In nucleotides, the CDR3 is TGCGCCAGCAGCATGGACAGGGAGAGGGAGCAGTTCTTC. Amino acid sequence: CASSMDREREQFF.

This clone was counted a single time. The genes are TRBV10-3 and TRBJ2-2, with 9 bases that match TRBD2. CDR1 and CDR2 from the germline V gene are ENHRY and SYGVKD. This CDR3 region has 14 residues. V shed 4 bases and J 6 bases; nucleotides not matched to a gene: 3. CDR3 protein: CAISGWTSAGELFF. Here the CDR3 DNA reads TGTGCCATCAGTGGGTGGACTAGCGCCGGGGAGCTGTTTTTT.

The chain recombines TRBV7-9 with TRBJ1-2; TRBD1 is a possible D gene (5 bases). V gave up 3 bases and J gave up 7 bases, with 12 bases separating them. Germline V gene sequence: CDR1 SEHNR, CDR2 FQNEAQ (reference sequence). The CDR3 covers 13 residues. CDR3 in amino acids: CASSLKGRGGYTF. The DNA for the CDR3 is TGTGCCAGCAGCTTGAAGGGGAGGGGTGGCTACACCTTC.

The chain uses TRBV6-1 and TRBJ2-5, with 9 bases that match TRBD2. Germline V lookup: CDR1 MNHNS, CDR2 SASEGT. The trim removed 1 base at V and 7 bases at J, leaving 7 bases unmatched. This CDR3 region has 15 residues. CDR3 nucleotide sequence: TGTGCCAGCAGTGAAGGGCTAGCGGGGATGGGGACCCAGTACTTC. Translated, it gives CASSEGLAGMGTQYF.

The chain has TRBV4-2 and TRBJ1-4, with 8 positions matching TRBD1. Germline CDR1 and CDR2: LGHNA and YNFKEQ. With 1 base clipped from V and 3 bases from J, the junction kept 13 bases outside the gene matches. The CDR3 extends over 19 amino acids. The CDR3 nucleotides are TGTGCCAGCAGCCAAGTGGCGACAGGGGCTCGGAGGGCTAATGAAAAACTGTTTTTT. Its protein is CASSQVATGARRANEKLFF.